The present T cell receptor beta chain was sequenced within a study of T-cell memory formation after mild COVID-19. Findings and limits, study-wide: Second-wave clones with a day 37 peak had unconfirmed SARS-CoV-2 specificity. Certain responding clones were present in pre-infection memory, suggesting participation of cross-reactive memory. There was a balanced CD4/CD8 profile in clones contracting day 15 to 85, and later expanders leaned CD4+.

Employing constant-segment primers, 5'RACE generated TCR alpha and TCR beta cDNA libraries bearing sample barcodes and UMIs. TCRdb fed the 5' RACE reads into MiXCR, producing one record per CDR3 protein. The sample carries 200,000 to 250,000 distinct CDR3 sequences, around 15% recorded once. To note about this clonotype: What it binds is not known.

The origin of this receptor is a man younger than 35 who had mild COVID-19 (a few samples of this study predate the infection). Cell type and time point are not known. Specimen: PBMCs or a T cell subset sorted from them (not recorded which).

The CDR3 DNA follows: TGTGCCAGCGCGGGACAGGGGAACACCGGGGAGCTGTTTTTT. It encodes CASAGQGNTGELFF. The rearrangement joins TRBV7-3 to TRBJ2-2, with 9 positions matching TRBD1. V shed 8 bases and J 1 base; nucleotides not matched to a gene: 2. This CDR3 is 14 amino acids long. CDR1 and CDR2 from the germline V gene are SGHTA and FQGTGA.